This T cell receptor (beta chain) was recorded in a study of blood T cell repertoires in COVID-19. Study-wide background: Samples taken during acute and convalescent COVID-19 were collected in the United States, Italy and Spain. T cells, B-cell-depleted T cells, or PBMCs supplied cDNA or gDNA.

V lost 1 base to trimming and J lost 0 bases, with 10 bases between them. Germline V gives CDR1 SGHRS, CDR2 YFSETQ. This CDR3 spans 15 amino acids. Original processing methods: It was from reference gene primer amplification that nucleated cell counts were estimated. TCRdb's copy holds only in-frame clones and misses some; the assay was immunoSEQ multiplex PCR. The V and J calls and clone size come from that table; D and trimming were worked out from the DNA. The sample holds roughly 160,000 clones, about 74% seen once. The receptor's source is a woman of 80 years or more with acute or convalescent COVID-19. This chain uses TRBV5-1 with TRBJ1-1; D is uncertain. Sequencing was carried out using peripheral blood. The DNA of the CDR3 is TGCGCCAGCAGCTTGCTTTCGCAGATGAACACTGAAGCTTTCTTT. Its protein is CASSLLSQMNTEAFF.